This T cell receptor beta chain originates from a study of shared clonotypes between healthy human individuals. Findings and caveats of the study: Specimens sampled were limited to blood, with tissue repertoires likely differing.

A note on this clone: Its antigen is undetermined.

CD8 cells classed as naive were CD45RO-negative and positively selected for CCR7, excluding terminally differentiated effector memory CD45RA+ cells. Nashville, Tennessee was home to all donors, each a Caucasian adult. Repertoires were generated with immunoSEQ multiplex PCR, while TCRdb's copy carries only in-frame clones and drops some. Among fewer than 850,000 clones listed, just over 95% were seen once. The specimen was naive CD8+ T cells sorted from blood. The TCR sequence derives from a man aged 25-45 years in good health.

The CDR3 is CASSAPGMLYEQYF. CDR3 nucleotide sequence: TGTGCCAGCAGCGCTCCCGGAATGCTTTACGAGCAGTACTTC. V is TRBV7-9 and J is TRBJ2-7; D ambiguous. The ends were cut back, 5 bases at V and 4 bases at J, with 15 bases in the middle. Germline V gene data show CDR1 as SEHNR and CDR2 as FQNEAQ (reference sequence). The CDR3 spans 14 residues.